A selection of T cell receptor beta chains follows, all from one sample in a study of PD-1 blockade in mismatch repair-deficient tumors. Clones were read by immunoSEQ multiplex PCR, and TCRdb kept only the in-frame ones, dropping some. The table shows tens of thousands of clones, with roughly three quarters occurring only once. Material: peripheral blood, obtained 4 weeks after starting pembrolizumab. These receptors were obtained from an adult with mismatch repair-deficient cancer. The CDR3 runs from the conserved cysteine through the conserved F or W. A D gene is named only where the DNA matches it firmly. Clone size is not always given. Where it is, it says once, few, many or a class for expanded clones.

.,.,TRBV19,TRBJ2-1,TGTGCCAGTAGTCCTGACCGGGGTGATGAGCAGTTCTTC,CASSPDRGDEQFF
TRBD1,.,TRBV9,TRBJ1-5,TGTGCCAGCAGCCCGCGAGGACAGGTCTCGGTCCAGCCCCAGCATTTT,CASSPRGQVSVQPQHF
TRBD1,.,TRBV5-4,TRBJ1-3,TGTGCCAGCAGCCAGGGACAGGGGGCGGTCCCTGGAAACACCATATATTTT,CASSQGQGAVPGNTIYF
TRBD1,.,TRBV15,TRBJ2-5,TGTGCCACCAGCAGCCGGGACAGGGGTTATGAGACCCAGTACTTC,CATSSRDRGYETQYF
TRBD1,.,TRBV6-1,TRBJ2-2,TGTGCCAGCAGTGCCCCCACAGGGGGCGGCACCGGGGAGCTGTTTTTT,CASSAPTGGGTGELFF
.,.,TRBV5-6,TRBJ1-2,TGTGCCAGCAGCTATTTAAACAGGGATACCGACGGCTACACCTTC,CASSYLNRDTDGYTF
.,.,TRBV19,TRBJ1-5,TGTGCCAGTAGTTCCAGACTCAGGGCCAGCAATCAGCCCCAGCATTTT,CASSSRLRASNQPQHF
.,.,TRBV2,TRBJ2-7,TGTGCCAGCAGTGAACTGGGGAACGAGCAGTACTTC,CASSELGNEQYF
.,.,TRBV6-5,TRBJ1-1,TGTGCCAGCAGACAGACGTTCATGAACACTGAAGCTTTCTTT,CASRQTFMNTEAFF
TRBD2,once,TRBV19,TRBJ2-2,TGTACCAGTAGTTATGGCGGGAGGAAGGCCGGGGAGCTGTTTTTT,CTSSYGGRKAGELFF
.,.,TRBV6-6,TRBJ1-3,TGTGCCAGCAGTTACACCGAACCGGGCTCTGGAAACACCATATATTTT,CASSYTEPGSGNTIYF
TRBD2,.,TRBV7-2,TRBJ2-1,TGTGCCAGCAGCAATCGGGCTAGCGGGAGTGGGGCATTCTACAATGAGCAGTTCTTC,CASSNRASGSGAFYNEQFF
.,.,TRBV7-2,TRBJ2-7,TGTGCCAGCAGCTCGGGCGGCCGCCCCTACGAGCAGTACTTC,CASSSGGRPYEQYF
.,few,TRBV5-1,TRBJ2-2,TGCGCCAGCAGCTTTGGGTACACCTCGAACACCGGGGAGCTGTTTTTT,CASSFGYTSNTGELFF
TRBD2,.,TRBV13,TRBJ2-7,TGTGCCAGCAGCTCTCGACTAGCGGGAGACGAGCAGTACTTC,CASSSRLAGDEQYF
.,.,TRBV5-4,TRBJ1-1,TGTGCCAGCAGCTTGGGGCAGGGGTCCGGAATGAACACTGAAGCTTTCTTT,CASSLGQGSGMNTEAFF
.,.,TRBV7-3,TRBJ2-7,TGTGCCAGCAGCTCCTCTCAGGGAGCATCCACCGAGCAGTACTTC,CASSSSQGASTEQYF
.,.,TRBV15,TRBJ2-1,TGTGCCACCAGCAGAGTTCCAGGGTCATCCTACAATGAGCAGTTCTTC,CATSRVPGSSYNEQFF
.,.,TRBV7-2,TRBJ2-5,TGTGCCAGCAGCTTTTCACTAGGGCTGGAGACCCAGTACTTC,CASSFSLGLETQYF
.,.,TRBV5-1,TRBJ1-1,TGCGCCAGCAGCTTGGATGGGGTTAGGGACACTGAAGCTTTCTTT,CASSLDGVRDTEAFF
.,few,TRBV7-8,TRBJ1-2,TGTGCCAGCAGCTTAGATCGTTTCTATGGCTACACCTTC,CASSLDRFYGYTF
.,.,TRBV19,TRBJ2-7,TGTGCCAGTAGTATAACGTCGCTAGCTTCACGTCCGGACGAGCAGTACTTC,CASSITSLASRPDEQYF
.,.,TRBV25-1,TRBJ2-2,TGTGCCAGCAGTTCATCTCAAAAGAACACCGGGGAGCTGTTTTTT,CASSSSQKNTGELFF
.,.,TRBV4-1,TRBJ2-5,TGCGCCAGCAGCCCCTCCGAGGCGGACACTAGAGAGACCCAGTACTTC,CASSPSEADTRETQYF
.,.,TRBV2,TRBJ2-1,TGTGCCAGCAGTGAATACAATGAGCAGTTCTTC,CASSEYNEQFF
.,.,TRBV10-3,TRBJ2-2,TGTGCCATCACTTCAGGAAACACCGGGGAGCTGTTTTTT,CAITSGNTGELFF
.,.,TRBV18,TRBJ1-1,TGTGCCAGCTCACGTGGGGGGGGAGACACTGAAGCTTTCTTT,CASSRGGGDTEAFF
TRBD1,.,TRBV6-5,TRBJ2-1,TGTGCCAGCAGCGGGACAGGGGCCTACAATGAGCAGTTCTTC,CASSGTGAYNEQFF
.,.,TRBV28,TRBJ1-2,TGTGCCAGCACCACAATGGGGGCTGTCTATGGCTACACCTTC,CASTTMGAVYGYTF
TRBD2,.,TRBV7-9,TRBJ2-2,TGTGCCAGCAGCTTAGTGGGACTAGCAAGCACCGGGGAGCTGTTTTTT,CASSLVGLASTGELFF
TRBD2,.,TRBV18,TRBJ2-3,TGTGCCAGCTCACCTGGACTAGCGGGAGCAGATACGCAGTATTTT,CASSPGLAGADTQYF
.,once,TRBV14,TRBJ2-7,TGTGCCAGCAGCCACCGATCCCGGGGGTCTCACGAGCAGTACTTC,CASSHRSRGSHEQYF
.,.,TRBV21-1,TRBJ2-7,TGTGCCAGCAGCTCACAGGGGTTGACTCGCTACGAGCAGTACTTC,CASSSQGLTRYEQYF
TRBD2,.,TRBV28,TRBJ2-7,TGTGCCAGCAGGACAGAAAGCGGGGCGACCTACGAGCAGTACTTC,CASRTESGATYEQYF
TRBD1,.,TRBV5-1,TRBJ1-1,TGCGCCAGCAGCTCTGGACAGGGAGGGTTCTTT,CASSSGQGGFF